Shown below are 21 T cell receptor beta chains from a single sample sequenced in a study of long-term antiretroviral therapy in people with HIV. At the survey level, the v3.0 immunoSEQ assay was run. Clones were sequenced by immunoSEQ multiplex PCR, and TCRdb holds only the in-frame ones, with some missing. The sample has 25,000 or so clones; approximately 90% are singletons. The sample here was unsorted PBMCs, taken 1.9 years after starting antiretroviral therapy. These receptors all stem from a woman between 25 and 40 years old with HIV.

This clone was detected only once. The chain couples TRBV5-4 to TRBJ1-4; 9 bases match TRBD1. This CDR3 comprises 14 residues. The junction had 4 bases not matched to a gene; V was cut back by 5 bases and J by 5 bases. Looked up from germline, CDR1 is SGHNT and CDR2 is YYREEE (reference sequence). In DNA, the CDR3 is TGTGCCAGCAGTTCGGGACAGGGAAATGAAAAACTGTTTTTT. This translates into CASSSGQGNEKLFF.

Only a few counts were recorded for this clone. The chain joins TRBV7-2 to TRBJ2-2; 7 bases match TRBD1. Trimming removed 5 bases from V and 2 bases from J; junction bases left unmatched: 17. The CDR3 is made up of 19 amino acids. Germline CDR1 reads SGHTA; CDR2 reads FQGNSA. CDR3 nucleotides: TGTGCCAGCAGCCCATCGGGGAAAATGACAGGGAAAAACACCGGGGAGCTGTTTTTT. This encodes CASSPSGKMTGKNTGELFF.

This chain links TRBV19 with TRBJ2-3; possible D gene TRBD2, 6 bases. From germline, CDR1 is LNHDA and CDR2 SQIVND (reference sequence). The CDR3 has 13 residues. V gave up 3 bases and J gave up 4 bases, with 8 bases separating them. This CDR3 reads CASSIGGADTQYF. As DNA, the CDR3 is TGTGCCAGTAGTATCGGAGGGGCAGATACGCAGTATTTT. The whole variable domain, remainder taken from reference TRBV19 and TRBJ2-3, is DGGITQSPKYLFRKEGQNVTLSCEQNLNHDAMYWYRQDPGQGLRLIYYSQIVNDFQKGDIAEGYSVSREKKESFPLTVTSAQKNPTAFYLCASSIGGADTQYFGPGTRLTVL.

V gene TRBV10-3 combines with J gene TRBJ2-2, with TRBD2 matching 15 bases. This CDR3 has 18 amino acids. Germline V gene lookup returns CDR1 ENHRY and CDR2 SYGVKD. Trimming removed 5 bases from V and 4 bases from J; junction bases left unmatched: 8. The CDR3 DNA reads TGTGCCATCAGTCGGACTAGCGGGGGGGTGAGGCTCACCGGGGAGCTGTTTTTT. Amino acids: CAISRTSGGVRLTGELFF.

The rearrangement uses TRBV5-1 and TRBJ1-2; D is unclear. CDR1 is SGHRS and CDR2 is YFSETQ in the germline V gene. The CDR3 has 14 amino acids. V was shortened by 4 bases and J by 5 bases, with 15 bases between the two germline ends. The chain's CDR3 is CASSDDGSLYGYTF. The CDR3 nucleotides read TGCGCCAGCAGCGATGACGGGAGCCTGTATGGCTACACCTTC.

CDR3 coding DNA: TGTGCCTGGAGTGTCTACAAGGGAACTGAAGCTTTCTTT. Translation gives CAWSVYKGTEAFF. The chain couples TRBV30 to TRBJ1-1; D not certain. The V end lost 0 bases, the J end lost 5 bases, and 10 bases lay between the germline ends. Germline V CDR1 and CDR2: GTSNPN, SVGIG (reference sequence). The CDR3 loop spans 13 amino acids.

This chain connects TRBV10-1 to TRBJ2-1; the match to TRBD2 covers 13 bases. The CDR3 extends over 17 amino acids. Looked up from germline, CDR1 is WNHNN and CDR2 is SYGVQD (reference sequence). Trimming at V came to 0 bases and at J to 2 bases, leaving 1 base not matched to a gene. The CDR3 loop is CASSESTSGGAYNEQFF. The CDR3 bases are TGCGCCAGCAGTGAGTCCACTAGCGGGGGGGCCTACAATGAGCAGTTCTTC.

The J gene is TRBJ2-3, the V gene TRBV4-2; TRBD2 is a possible D gene (6 bases). Trimming took 6 bases from V and 7 from J, leaving 20 bases between them. Germline V CDR1 and CDR2: LGHNA, YNFKEQ. The CDR3 totals 15 residues. In DNA form, the CDR3 reads TGTGCCAGCAGTTCCTTAGCGGACCCTACTTATACGCAGTATTTT. Amino acid sequence: CASSSLADPTYTQYF.

The chain's CDR3 is CASSLSGGAGSYNEQFF. CDR3 DNA: TGTGCCAGCAGCCTTAGCGGGGGGGCCGGCTCCTACAATGAGCAGTTCTTC. This chain uses TRBV7-2 with TRBJ2-1; 11 bases fit TRBD2. Trimming took 5 bases from V and 0 from J; bases not matched to a gene: 6. Germline CDR1 is SGHTA and CDR2 is FQGNSA. There are 17 residues in the CDR3.

The rearrangement uses TRBV28 and TRBJ1-5; 9 bases fit TRBD1. Per the germline V gene, CDR1 is MDHEN and CDR2 is SYDVKM. The CDR3 sequence is 16 residues long. Trimming removed 5 bases from V and 2 bases from J; junction bases left unmatched: 7. CDR3 nucleotides: TGTGCCAGCAGTCCCGGACAGGGGAGGGGCAATCAGCCCCAGCATTTT. Translating gives CASSPGQGRGNQPQHF.

The chain recombines TRBV12-5 with TRBJ1-3, with D tentatively TRBD1 (6 bases). Germline CDR1 and CDR2: LGHNT and FRNRAP. V lost 7 bases to trimming and J lost 3 bases, with 19 bases between them. CDR3 length: 16 amino acids. The DNA of the CDR3 is TGTGCTAGTGTTCACAGGGCCGAGGTTTATGGAAACACCATATATTTT. Amino acids: CASVHRAEVYGNTIYF.

The CDR3 bases are TGTGCCAGCACCCGAATCCAGCCCCAGCATTTT. Protein: CASTRIQPQHF. The chain couples TRBV5-8 to TRBJ1-5, with D unresolved. The CDR3 spans 11 residues. V dropped 6 bases and J dropped 7 bases, with 8 bases sitting between them. CDR1 and CDR2 from the germline V gene are SGHTS and YDEGEE.

The genes are TRBV27 and TRBJ1-1; 7 bases are shared with TRBD1. With 6 bases clipped from V and 4 bases from J, the junction kept 14 bases outside the gene matches. CDR3 size: 16 residues. Germline V CDR1 and CDR2: MNHEY, SMNVEV (reference sequence). The CDR3 sequence: CASSYRQGGEGTEAFF. CDR3 sequence (DNA): TGTGCCAGCAGCTACCGACAGGGAGGGGAAGGCACTGAAGCTTTCTTT.

The chain uses TRBV2 and TRBJ2-7; tentative D call: TRBD2 (5 bases). The germline CDR1 and CDR2 sequences are SNHLY and FYNNEI. Trimming pared 8 bases from V and 5 bases from J, leaving 13 bases between. This CDR3 comprises 12 residues. The CDR3 bases are TGTGCCAGCGGATCCCAGCGGCACGAGCAGTACGTC. Translation: CASGSQRHEQYV.

The chain combines TRBV28 with TRBJ2-7; 7 nucleotides line up with TRBD2. The germline gives CDR1 MDHEN, CDR2 SYDVKM. J was trimmed by 4 bases and V by 6 bases; bases with no gene match: 3. The CDR3 runs 12 residues. CDR3 residues: CASSPGGYEQYF. The CDR3 DNA reads TGTGCCAGCAGCCCCGGGGGGTACGAGCAGTACTTC.

In its sample, this clone was seen once. The chain carries TRBV10-3 and TRBJ2-3; D assignment may be TRBD1 or TRBD2 (5 bases each). Trimming left V 4 bases short and J 3 bases short, with 8 bases between. CDR1 and CDR2 from the germline V gene are ENHRY and SYGVKD. This CDR3 spans 13 amino acids. Here the CDR3 reads CAISGDGTDTQYF. CDR3 bases: TGTGCCATCAGTGGGGACGGGACAGATACGCAGTATTTT.

This chain connects TRBV19 to TRBJ2-2; TRBD1 matches 7 bases. V was clipped by 6 bases and J by 6 bases; unmatched bases: 7. The CDR3 has 14 residues. The germline V gene encodes CDR1 LNHDA and CDR2 SQIVND (reference sequence). In nucleotides, the CDR3 is TGTGCCAGTAGGCCAGGGACAGATTCCGGGGAGCTGTTTTTT. Translating it yields CASRPGTDSGELFF. The full variable domain, in which reference TRBV19 and TRBJ2-2 provide the parts outside the CDR3, is DGGITQSPKYLFRKEGQNVTLSCEQNLNHDAMYWYRQDPGQGLRLIYYSQIVNDFQKGDIAEGYSVSREKKESFPLTVTSAQKNPTAFYLCASRPGTDSGELFFGEGSRLTVL.

The chain has TRBV4-1 and TRBJ2-1; D could derive from TRBD1 or TRBD2 (6 bases each). V dropped 5 bases and J dropped 2 bases, with 16 bases sitting between them. The CDR3 spans 16 residues. Germline V gene lookup returns CDR1 MGHRA and CDR2 YSYEKL. The CDR3 loop is CASSRILGGAYNEQFF. The CDR3 DNA is TGCGCCAGCAGCAGGATTTTGGGGGGCGCCTACAATGAGCAGTTCTTC.

This rearrangement joins TRBV7-8 to TRBJ1-1; D is perhaps TRBD1 (5 bases). Germline CDR1 is SGHVS and CDR2 is FQNEAQ. Trimming took off 1 base at V and 1 base at J, with 7 bases between the two ends. The CDR3 length is 14 residues. The DNA for the CDR3 is TGTGCCAGCAGCTTAGTGGGGGGGAACACTGAAGCTTTCTTT. Protein: CASSLVGGNTEAFF.

The rearrangement joins TRBV9 to TRBJ2-3; D unresolved. Trimming removed 2 bases at V and 2 bases at J, with 12 bases between. CDR3 length: 15 residues. Germline CDR1 is SGDLS and CDR2 is YYNGEE. CDR3 protein: CASSVRSHVTDTQYF. As DNA, the CDR3 is TGTGCCAGCAGCGTTCGTTCACACGTCACAGATACGCAGTATTTT. The whole variable domain, remainder taken from reference TRBV9 and TRBJ2-3, is DSGVTQTPKHLITATGQRVTLRCSPRSGDLSVYWYQQSLDQGLQFLIQYYNGEERAKGNILERFSAQQFPDLHSELNLSSLELGDSALYFCASSVRSHVTDTQYFGPGTRLTVL.

The genes are TRBV9 and TRBJ2-3; D perhaps matches TRBD2 (6 bases). This CDR3 spans 15 amino acids. The V gene lost 1 base and the J gene lost 6 bases, with 15 bases spanning the gap. CDR1 and CDR2 (germline): SGDLS, YYNGEE. As DNA, the CDR3 is TGTGCCAGCAGCGTAAGAAGCGTCGGAGGGGATACGCAGTATTTT. The encoded protein is CASSVRSVGGDTQYF. The full variable domain, completed using reference TRBV9 and TRBJ2-3, is DSGVTQTPKHLITATGQRVTLRCSPRSGDLSVYWYQQSLDQGLQFLIQYYNGEERAKGNILERFSAQQFPDLHSELNLSSLELGDSALYFCASSVRSVGGDTQYFGPGTRLTVL.